Below, 31 T cell receptor beta chains from the same sample are listed, as sequenced in a study of graft-versus-host responses after intestinal transplantation. These receptors lack a known antigen. Assay: immunoSEQ multiplex PCR; the TCRdb copy retains only in-frame clones and omits some. The sample records tens of thousands of clones, approximately 94% being singletons. The sample here was unstimulated CD4+ T cells sorted from spleen or lymph node cells, taken before transplant. Every receptor here comes from a human donor who was the organ donor for an intestinal transplant.

The J gene is TRBJ1-3, the V gene TRBV7-9; no clear D. Trimming took 4 bases from V and 4 from J, leaving 11 bases between them. The germline V gene encodes CDR1 SEHNR and CDR2 FQNEAQ (reference sequence). The length of the CDR3 is 14 residues. The DNA of the CDR3 is TGTGCCAGCAGCTCCGTAAATGGCGGAAACACCATATATTTT. Its translation: CASSSVNGGNTIYF.

The V gene is TRBV2, the J gene TRBJ1-2; D is ambiguous. This CDR3 region has 12 residues. Trimming pared 3 bases from V and 3 bases from J, leaving 5 bases between. CDR1 SNHLY and CDR2 FYNNEI come from the germline V gene. Written as DNA, the CDR3 is TGTGCCAGCAGTGACGGGGACTATGGCTACACCTTC. Amino acid sequence: CASSDGDYGYTF.

The rearrangement links TRBV9 to TRBJ2-1; the match to TRBD1 covers 10 bases. The CDR3 is 15 amino acids. The trim removed 0 bases at V and 3 bases at J, leaving 0 bases unmatched. The germline gives CDR1 SGDLS, CDR2 YYNGEE. The CDR3 region has the DNA TGTGCCAGCAGCGTAGGGACAGGGGGCTACAATGAGCAGTTCTTC. This translates into CASSVGTGGYNEQFF. The full variable domain, with the rest looked up from reference TRBV9 and TRBJ2-1, is DSGVTQTPKHLITATGQRVTLRCSPRSGDLSVYWYQQSLDQGLQFLIQYYNGEERAKGNILERFSAQQFPDLHSELNLSSLELGDSALYFCASSVGTGGYNEQFFGPGTRLTVL.

The chain links TRBV10-2 to TRBJ1-1, with a possible D match to TRBD1 (5 bases). V was trimmed by 10 bases and J by 5 bases, leaving 17 bases between them. The CDR3 has 13 residues. Germline V gives CDR1 WSHSY, CDR2 SAAADI. The CDR3 DNA sequence: TGCGCCACCAGGTCTGGGGGGTTAACTGAAGCTTTCTTT. Protein product: CATRSGGLTEAFF.

The chain uses TRBV11-3 and TRBJ2-7; 8 positions agree with TRBD1. Germline V lookup: CDR1 SGHNT, CDR2 YENEEA. CDR3 length: 15 amino acids. V dropped 5 bases and J dropped 3; count of bases not matched to a gene: 9. This CDR3 is CASSEGHRGIYEQYF. The CDR3 nucleotides read TGTGCCAGCAGCGAGGGACACAGGGGGATCTACGAGCAGTACTTC.

The chain is built from TRBV9 and TRBJ2-6; no clear D gene. The CDR3 extends over 15 amino acids. The germline V gene encodes CDR1 SGDLS and CDR2 YYNGEE. V gave up 0 bases and J gave up 2 bases, with 6 bases separating them. CDR3 nucleotide sequence: TGTGCCAGCAGCGTAGCGCGCCCTGGGGCCAACGTCCTGACTTTC. This translates into CASSVARPGANVLTF.

The rearrangement uses TRBV10-3 and TRBJ2-5; 10 nucleotides agree with TRBD1. Trimming removed 3 bases from V and 5 bases from J; junction bases left unmatched: 9. Per the germline V gene, CDR1 is ENHRY and CDR2 is SYGVKD. The CDR3 runs to 16 residues. DNA of the CDR3: TGTGCCATCAGTGACGGTTCGACAGGGGGCAGGGAGACCCAGTACTTC. Encoded protein: CAISDGSTGGRETQYF.

V gene TRBV5-8 combines with J gene TRBJ1-5; D perhaps matches TRBD1 (5 bases). The V end was cut by 4 bases, the J end by 4 bases, with 21 bases between. Looked up from germline, CDR1 is SGHTS and CDR2 is YDEGEE. This CDR3 spans 17 amino acids. This chain's CDR3 is CASSRSSGGVGNQPQHF. The CDR3, as DNA: TGTGCCAGCAGCCGTTCTTCGGGGGGGGTAGGAAATCAGCCCCAGCATTTT.

This sequence joins TRBV6-5 and TRBJ1-4, with 9 nucleotides matching TRBD1. J was trimmed by 8 bases and V by 6 bases; bases with no gene match: 10. CDR3 size: 15 residues. CDR1 and CDR2 from the germline V gene are MNHEY and SVGAGI. The CDR3 reads CASSRIPGQGEKLFF. The CDR3 DNA reads as TGTGCCAGCAGCCGAATACCGGGACAGGGAGAAAAACTGTTTTTT.

The rearrangement links TRBV4-2 to TRBJ2-7, with D possibly being TRBD2 (5 bases). Germline V gene lookup returns CDR1 LGHNA and CDR2 YNFKEQ. V was shortened by 3 bases and J by 7 bases, with 13 bases between the two germline ends. CDR3 length: 13 amino acids. The DNA of the CDR3 is TGTGCCAGCAGCCAGGACGGACGCGGGGAGCAGTACTTC. Encoded protein: CASSQDGRGEQYF.

The CDR3 spells CATSRGSGGSSYEQYF. CDR3 nucleotides: TGTGCCACCAGCAGAGGGTCGGGGGGTTCATCCTACGAGCAGTACTTC. The chain uses TRBV15 and TRBJ2-7; 7 bases align to TRBD2. The CDR3 sequence is 16 residues long. V lost 1 base, J lost 1 base, and 7 bases stayed unmatched. The germline CDR1 and CDR2 sequences are LNHNV and YYDKDF (reference sequence).

The chain combines TRBV5-1 with TRBJ2-7; D remains ambiguous. This CDR3 spans 14 amino acids. Trimming took 0 bases from V and 0 from J, leaving 7 bases between them. Germline loops: CDR1 SGHRS, CDR2 YFSETQ. The CDR3 DNA follows: TGCGCCAGCAGCTTGGCGGCGGTCTCCTACGAGCAGTACTTC. Translating it yields CASSLAAVSYEQYF.

This clone has only a few counts. This sequence joins TRBV5-4 and TRBJ2-3; D ambiguous. Trimming stripped 0 bases from V and 5 bases from J, with 7 bases between. Per germline, CDR1 SGHNT and CDR2 YYREEE (reference sequence). This CDR3 contains 13 residues. CDR3 nucleotides: TGTGCCAGCAGCTTGGAGCGTGGAGATACGCAGTATTTT. Translating it yields CASSLERGDTQYF.

V is TRBV4-2 and J is TRBJ2-2; D uncertain. Trimming took off 4 bases at V and 5 bases at J, with 8 bases between the two ends. Germline lookup yields CDR1 LGHNA and CDR2 YNFKEQ. There are 13 residues in the CDR3. Written as DNA, the CDR3 is TGTGCCAGCAGCCGTGAAGGAACCGGGGAGCTGTTTTTT. This gives the protein CASSREGTGELFF.

The chain recombines TRBV30 with TRBJ1-2; TRBD1 might be the D (6 bases). The V end was cut by 0 bases, the J end by 4 bases, with 9 bases between. Germline CDR1 and CDR2: GTSNPN and SVGIG (reference sequence). The CDR3 runs 13 residues. CDR3 region: CAWSVWGAYGYTF. CDR3 coding DNA: TGTGCCTGGAGTGTTTGGGGGGCCTATGGCTACACCTTC.

This clone was detected once. The chain couples TRBV6-5 to TRBJ1-2; D not certain. Germline CDR1 MNHEY, CDR2 SVGAGI. V gave up 2 bases and J gave up 4 bases, with 8 bases separating them. The CDR3 length is 13 residues. The CDR3 protein is CASSYGEGYGYTF. The CDR3 nucleotides read TGTGCCAGCAGTTACGGGGAGGGCTATGGCTACACCTTC.

This clone was recorded only once. V is TRBV27 and J is TRBJ2-5, with D possibly matching TRBD2 (6 bases). Germline V gene lookup returns CDR1 MNHEY and CDR2 SMNVEV (reference sequence). The CDR3 has 13 amino acids. The V end lost 8 bases, the J end lost 7 bases, and 17 bases lay between the germline ends. The CDR3 protein is CASAPRGSGTQYF. The CDR3 DNA sequence: TGTGCCAGCGCCCCCCGGGGGTCAGGGACCCAGTACTTC.

The rearrangement links TRBV4-2 to TRBJ1-1; no reliable D call. The CDR3 loop spans 15 amino acids. Trimming removed 0 bases from V and 2 bases from J, with 10 bases in between. Per germline, CDR1 LGHNA and CDR2 YNFKEQ. Here the CDR3 DNA reads TGTGCCAGCAGCCAAGATTCACAGCTTAACACTGAAGCTTTCTTT. Protein sequence: CASSQDSQLNTEAFF.

The chain has TRBV6-1 and TRBJ1-5; D unresolved. The V gene lost 6 bases and the J gene lost 0 bases, with 12 bases spanning the gap. Germline CDR1 and CDR2: MNHNS and SASEGT. The CDR3 loop spans 15 amino acids. The CDR3 here is CASRERPDSNQPQHF. CDR3 coding DNA: TGTGCCAGCAGGGAGCGCCCCGATAGCAATCAGCCCCAGCATTTT.

The gene calls are TRBV6-5 and TRBJ1-5; 7 bases fit TRBD1. Germline V gene data show CDR1 as MNHEY and CDR2 as SVGAGI. After removal of 5 bases from V and 3 bases from J, the junction contained 4 bases not matched to a gene. This CDR3 is built from 14 residues. The CDR3 nucleotides are TGTGCCAGCAGTGCGACAGGGTTCAATCAGCCCCAGCATTTT. Translating it yields CASSATGFNQPQHF.

The chain joins TRBV6-5 to TRBJ2-5; unclear D gene. CDR1 is MNHEY and CDR2 is SVGAGI in the germline V gene. V was cut by 0 bases and J by 2 bases, with 10 bases left in between. The CDR3 has 15 residues. In nucleotides, the CDR3 is TGTGCCAGCAGTTACTCGTACCGGGTTCAAGAGACCCAGTACTTC. Translation: CASSYSYRVQETQYF.

The genes are TRBV20-1 and TRBJ2-5, with D hard to call. The V gene lost 4 bases and the J gene lost 2 bases, with 2 bases spanning the gap. Germline CDR1 and CDR2: DFQATT and SNEGSKA (reference sequence). The CDR3 covers 10 residues. The CDR3 sequence: CSAKQETQYF. Written as DNA, the CDR3 is TGCAGTGCTAAACAAGAGACCCAGTACTTC.

The genes are TRBV6-4 and TRBJ2-3; a possible D gene is TRBD1 (6 bases). The V end was cut by 4 bases, the J end by 8 bases, with 16 bases between. This CDR3 spans 14 amino acids. CDR1 and CDR2 from the germline V gene are MRHNA and SNTAGT. The CDR3 coding sequence is TGTGCCAGCAGTGCGTCCACAGGGTCAGGTACGCAGTATTTT. It yields the protein CASSASTGSGTQYF.

The V call is TRBV20-1, the J call TRBJ2-7; D perhaps matches TRBD2 (5 bases). Germline-derived CDR1 and CDR2 are DFQATT and SNEGSKA (reference sequence). This CDR3 region has 11 residues. Between the trimmed V and J ends, which lost 4 bases and 4 bases, there was a span of 8 bases. In DNA, the CDR3 is TGCAGTGCTACTAGCCCTTACGAGCAGTACTTC. Residues: CSATSPYEQYF.

The CDR3 bases are TGTGCCAGCATGTGGGCAGGAGAAAACACCATATATTTT. It translates to CASMWAGENTIYF. The chain carries TRBV6-1 and TRBJ1-3; unclear D gene. Trimming removed 7 bases from V and 6 bases from J, with 13 bases in between. Germline CDR1 MNHNS, CDR2 SASEGT. The CDR3 sequence is 13 residues long.

The chain has TRBV4-3 and TRBJ2-5; TRBD2 matches 10 bases. The CDR3 runs to 17 residues. Germline-derived CDR1 and CDR2 are LGHNA and YSLEER. Trimming removed 1 base from V and 1 base from J; junction bases left unmatched: 6. In DNA, the CDR3 is TGCGCCAGCAGCCAAGCCCCAGCGGGGGGGTCCCAAGAGACCCAGTACTTC. Protein: CASSQAPAGGSQETQYF.

The rearrangement joins TRBV7-3 to TRBJ2-6; 9 nucleotides line up with TRBD2. Germline CDR1 SGHTA, CDR2 FQGTGA. The CDR3 runs 20 residues. With V trimmed by 6 bases and J by 0 bases, 15 bases remained unmatched. The CDR3 coding sequence is TGTGCCAGCAGTCCCCTTCCGGAGCGGGGGGTAGGCTCTGGGGCCAACGTCCTGACTTTC. Translation gives CASSPLPERGVGSGANVLTF.

The chain has TRBV5-5 and TRBJ1-5; D is undetermined. The V end lost 4 bases, the J end lost 0 bases, and 8 bases lay between the germline ends. CDR3 length: 14 residues. Germline values: CDR1 SGHKS, CDR2 YYEKEE (reference sequence). CDR3 nucleotide sequence: TGTGCCAGCAGCCCGGGGTATAGCAATCAGCCCCAGCATTTT. Amino acid sequence: CASSPGYSNQPQHF.

V and J are TRBV19 and TRBJ2-1; 13 positions match TRBD2. This CDR3 has 17 residues. Germline CDR1 LNHDA, CDR2 SQIVND (reference sequence). J was trimmed by 4 bases and V by 0 bases; bases with no gene match: 3. The CDR3, as DNA: TGTGCCAGTAGTATAGATCTGGGACTAGCGGGATACAATGAGCAGTTCTTC. Its translation is CASSIDLGLAGYNEQFF.

This chain connects TRBV9 to TRBJ2-5, with 13 bases aligning to TRBD2. Germline trimming cut 0 bases from V and 5 bases from J; bases unmatched to any gene: 4. This CDR3 has 16 amino acids. Germline assignment: CDR1 SGDLS and CDR2 YYNGEE. The CDR3 spells CASSVGLTSGGETQYF. The CDR3 DNA follows: TGTGCCAGCAGCGTAGGTCTGACTAGCGGGGGGGAGACCCAGTACTTC.

J is TRBJ1-2 and V is TRBV5-1; D ambiguous. Germline V gene lookup returns CDR1 SGHRS and CDR2 YFSETQ. Deletions cut 4 bases from V and 6 bases from J, with 13 bases between. CDR3 length: 13 residues. CDR3 amino acids: CASSPPGGNGYTF. In DNA form, the CDR3 reads TGCGCCAGCAGCCCCCCGGGAGGGAATGGCTACACCTTC.